Listed here are 24 T cell receptor beta chains from one sample, sequenced in a study of shared clonotypes between healthy human individuals. Sequenced by immunoSEQ multiplex PCR; TCRdb stores in-frame clones only, minus some. The data show 900,000 to 1,200,000 clones, with approximately 80% seen just once and 0.55% to 0.7% held by the top ten. Material for sequencing was memory CD4+ T cells from PBMCs. The subset here: CD45RA-negative fraction. The origin of the receptors is a man aged 18-30 years in good health. Some clones in this sample may be carry-over from other donors' samples.

The genes are TRBV7-3 and TRBJ1-1; D remains unclear. V was clipped by 4 bases and J by 7 bases, with 13 bases between them. Germline V gives CDR1 SGHTA, CDR2 FQGTGA. The length of the CDR3 is 13 residues. The CDR3 sequence is CASSSQEGGEAFF. The CDR3 DNA reads TGTGCCAGCAGCTCCCAAGAAGGAGGTGAAGCTTTCTTT.

The chain's CDR3 is CASSQETGAIGQPQHF. The CDR3 nucleotides are TGTGCCAGCAGCCAAGAGACGGGGGCGATTGGACAGCCCCAGCATTTT. The chain uses TRBV4-2 and TRBJ1-5; possible D gene TRBD1, 6 bases. The V end was cut by 0 bases, the J end by 7 bases, with 16 bases between. This CDR3 spans 16 amino acids. CDR1 is LGHNA and CDR2 is YNFKEQ in the germline V gene.

This chain connects TRBV5-1 to TRBJ2-1, with 14 bases that match TRBD2. The CDR3 length is 16 residues. The V gene's germline CDR1 is SGHRS and CDR2 YFSETQ. The junction had 8 bases not matched to a gene; V was cut back by 3 bases and J by 9 bases. CDR3: CASSSPGLAGASEQFF. CDR3 coding DNA: TGCGCCAGCAGCTCCCCGGGACTAGCGGGAGCAAGTGAGCAGTTCTTC.

In DNA form, the CDR3 reads TGTGCCAGCAGACAAGGGGGGGGCGGAGGCTACACCTTC. The encoded protein is CASRQGGGGGYTF. The rearrangement joins TRBV2 to TRBJ1-2, with D maybe TRBD1 (6 bases). CDR1 SNHLY and CDR2 FYNNEI come from the germline V gene. The V gene lost 6 bases and the J gene lost 8 bases, with 16 bases spanning the gap. The CDR3 runs to 13 residues. Combining the CDR3 with reference TRBV2 and TRBJ1-2 gives the whole variable domain EPEVTQTPSHQVTQMGQEVILRCVPISNHLYFYWYRQILGQKVEFLVSFYNNEISEKSEIFDDQFSVERPDGSNFTLKIRSTKLEDSAMYFCASRQGGGGGYTFGSGTRLTVV.

V usage is TRBV5-4 and J usage is TRBJ1-1; tentatively, D is TRBD1 (6 bases). Germline V lookup: CDR1 SGHNT, CDR2 YYREEE (reference sequence). The V end lost 3 bases, the J end lost 1 base, and 13 bases lay between the germline ends. The CDR3 is 15 amino acids. CDR3 sequence: CASSSGAAGNTEAFF. In nucleotides, the CDR3 is TGTGCCAGCAGCTCGGGGGCTGCGGGGAACACTGAAGCTTTCTTT. Full variable domain (remainder filled in from reference TRBV5-4 and TRBJ1-1): ETGVTQSPTHLIKTRGQQVTLRCSSQSGHNTVSWYQQALGQGPQFIFQYYREEENGRGNFPPRFSGLQFPNYSSELNVNALELDDSALYLCASSSGAAGNTEAFFGQGTRLTVV.

The chain carries TRBV19 and TRBJ2-4, with no clear D. The CDR3 is 13 residues long. In germline, CDR1 is LNHDA, CDR2 SQIVND (reference sequence). Between the trimmed V and J ends, which lost 5 bases and 6 bases, there was a span of 11 bases. The DNA for the CDR3 is TGTGCCAGTAGTGGCTTCCAGGCAAACATTCAGTACTTC. Encoded protein: CASSGFQANIQYF.

Turning to this clone: Being one base from a much bigger clone, this may be a read error. This sequence joins TRBV10-3 and TRBJ2-7; TRBD2 matches 7 bases. With 10 bases clipped from V and 3 bases from J, the junction kept 3 bases outside the gene matches. Germline loops: CDR1 ENHRY, CDR2 SYGVKD. There are 11 residues in the CDR3. The CDR3 sequence is CATAGDYEQYV. The CDR3 DNA sequence: TGTGCCACCGCGGGGGACTACGAGCAGTACGTC.

The rearrangement uses TRBV19 and TRBJ1-3; the D gene is possibly TRBD1 (5 bases). V lost 8 bases to trimming and J lost 0 bases, with 8 bases between them. The CDR3 length is 13 residues. Germline CDR1 reads LNHDA; CDR2 reads SQIVND (reference sequence). DNA of the CDR3: TGTGCCAGTGAAAGGGGCTCTGGAAACACCATATATTTT. Translated: CASERGSGNTIYF.

The rearrangement uses TRBV9 and TRBJ2-2; D is unresolved. This CDR3 has 17 residues. Trimming shortened V by 0 bases and J by 4 bases, and 16 bases separated the two germline ends. The germline V gene has CDR1 SGDLS and CDR2 YYNGEE. The CDR3 DNA is TGTGCCAGCAGCGTAGACAGACCCGGGTCGGGCACCGGGGAGCTGTTTTTT. Translated: CASSVDRPGSGTGELFF. Complete variable domain (other parts from reference TRBV9 and TRBJ2-2): DSGVTQTPKHLITATGQRVTLRCSPRSGDLSVYWYQQSLDQGLQFLIQYYNGEERAKGNILERFSAQQFPDLHSELNLSSLELGDSALYFCASSVDRPGSGTGELFFGEGSRLTVL.

This chain joins TRBV4-1 and TRBJ1-2; tentative D call: TRBD1 (5 bases). This CDR3 contains 17 residues. V lost 0 bases and J lost 5, with 19 bases in between. Germline V CDR1 and CDR2: MGHRA, YSYEKL. The CDR3 sequence: CASSQDQPGGVRYGYTF. The DNA for the CDR3 is TGCGCCAGCAGCCAAGATCAGCCAGGAGGGGTTAGGTATGGCTACACCTTC.

V usage is TRBV27 and J usage is TRBJ1-1; 9 bases are a match to TRBD1. The CDR3 has 18 residues. The germline CDR1 and CDR2 sequences are MNHEY and SMNVEV (reference sequence). J was trimmed by 0 bases and V by 4 bases; bases with no gene match: 12. CDR3 DNA sequence: TGTGCCAGCAGTTCGCGCCTAAGGGACAGGGACCTGAACACTGAAGCTTTCTTT. Translation gives CASSSRLRDRDLNTEAFF.

The chain couples TRBV5-1 to TRBJ1-1, with a weak D call TRBD1 (6 bases). The V end was cut by 3 bases, the J end by 7 bases, with 10 bases between. The CDR3 has 12 residues. Germline V gene sequence: CDR1 SGHRS, CDR2 YFSETQ. The CDR3 bases are TGCGCCAGCAGCTGGGCACAGGGTGAAGCTTTCTTT. Protein sequence: CASSWAQGEAFF.

This clone came up a few times. V and J are TRBV2 and TRBJ2-3, with TRBD2 identical over 9 bases. The trim removed 2 bases at V and 9 bases at J, leaving 12 bases unmatched. Germline CDR1 is SNHLY and CDR2 is FYNNEI. This CDR3 has 16 amino acids. The CDR3 sequence is CASSEPYAGGSGTQYF. DNA for the CDR3: TGTGCCAGCAGTGAACCCTACGCGGGAGGGTCCGGGACGCAGTATTTT.

The V call is TRBV28, the J call TRBJ1-4; 8 nucleotides line up with TRBD1. J gave up 3 bases and V 4 bases, and 7 bases lay outside the gene matches. CDR1 is MDHEN and CDR2 is SYDVKM in the germline V gene. The CDR3 totals 16 residues. CDR3 nucleotide sequence: TGTGCCAGCAGTTCTGATACAGGGGGGGCTAATGAAAAACTGTTTTTT. Protein product: CASSSDTGGANEKLFF.

The J gene is TRBJ2-1, the V gene TRBV5-1, with TRBD1 as a possible D gene (5 bases). The V gene lost 2 bases and the J gene lost 3 bases, with 15 bases spanning the gap. CDR3 length equals 16 residues. Germline V gene lookup returns CDR1 SGHRS and CDR2 YFSETQ. This chain's CDR3 is CASSFLSSDSYNEQFF. The CDR3 DNA reads as TGCGCCAGCAGCTTTCTGTCGAGTGACAGCTACAATGAGCAGTTCTTC.

The chain has TRBV30 and TRBJ1-2; 10 nucleotides align to TRBD1. The germline gives CDR1 GTSNPN, CDR2 SVGIG (reference sequence). The CDR3 has 14 residues. V lost 2 bases and J lost 7; bases outside the gene matches: 7. CDR3 sequence: CAWSIPGQGFGYTF. Here the CDR3 DNA reads TGTGCCTGGAGTATCCCGGGACAGGGGTTTGGCTACACCTTC.

For the CDR3, the DNA is TGTGCCAGCAGCTTGATTTTTCGGGGTACAGAGACCCAGTACTTC. Translated, it gives CASSLIFRGTETQYF. This sequence joins TRBV5-5 and TRBJ2-5, with D maybe TRBD2 (5 bases). The germline V gene has CDR1 SGHKS and CDR2 YYEKEE (reference sequence). Between the trimmed V and J ends, which lost 1 base and 4 bases, there was a span of 14 bases. CDR3 length: 15 residues.

This clone was picked up a small number of times. The rearrangement links TRBV29-1 to TRBJ1-1; D gene uncertain. Germline V gene sequence: CDR1 SQVTM, CDR2 ANQGSEA. The length of the CDR3 is 11 residues. Trimming removed 6 bases from V and 8 bases from J, with 13 bases in between. The CDR3 reads CSVVPMGEAFF. The CDR3 DNA reads as TGCAGCGTAGTCCCAATGGGGGAAGCTTTCTTT.

The genes are TRBV4-2 and TRBJ2-1, with a possible D match to TRBD2 (5 bases). This CDR3 has 13 residues. V was trimmed by 5 bases and J by 7 bases, leaving 12 bases between them. The germline CDR1 and CDR2 sequences are LGHNA and YNFKEQ. CDR3 region: CASSSQAGNEQFF. CDR3 bases: TGTGCCAGCAGCTCTCAGGCGGGTAATGAGCAGTTCTTC.

V usage is TRBV5-1 and J usage is TRBJ1-4; 8 bases fit TRBD1. Germline V gives CDR1 SGHRS, CDR2 YFSETQ. The ends lost 1 base at V and 0 bases at J; junction bases unmatched: 5. There are 17 residues in the CDR3. CDR3 residues: CASSLPGQDATNEKLFF. The CDR3 region has the DNA TGCGCCAGCAGCTTGCCGGGACAGGATGCAACTAATGAAAAACTGTTTTTT. The full variable domain, with the rest looked up from reference TRBV5-1 and TRBJ1-4, is KAGVTQTPRYLIKTRGQQVTLSCSPISGHRSVSWYQQTPGQGLQFLFEYFSETQRNKGNFPGRFSGRQFSNSRSEMNVSTLELGDSALYLCASSLPGQDATNEKLFFGSGTQLSVL.

The rearrangement joins TRBV30 to TRBJ1-1, with TRBD1 matching over 8 bases. The V segment lost 4 bases and the J segment 3 bases; nucleotides outside the gene matches: 16. This CDR3 contains 17 residues. Germline CDR1 GTSNPN, CDR2 SVGIG (reference sequence). CDR3: CAWNHPQGVGLDTEAFF. In nucleotides, the CDR3 is TGTGCCTGGAACCATCCACAGGGGGTTGGGTTGGACACTGAAGCTTTCTTT.

The rearrangement links TRBV28 to TRBJ2-2, with 12 bases fitting TRBD2. CDR3 length: 15 residues. V dropped 7 bases and J dropped 9; count of bases not matched to a gene: 9. Per germline, CDR1 MDHEN and CDR2 SYDVKM. The CDR3: CASTPMTSGRRELFF. CDR3 DNA sequence: TGTGCCAGCACCCCCATGACTAGCGGGAGAAGGGAGCTGTTTTTT.

The chain combines TRBV6-1 with TRBJ1-2, with 10 bases matching TRBD1. The CDR3 totals 16 residues. V was pared by 6 bases and J by 7 bases, with 14 bases of the junction left unmatched. Looked up from germline, CDR1 is MNHNS and CDR2 is SASEGT. The CDR3 DNA reads as TGTGCCAGCAGAGAATGGGGTAACGGACAGGGGGGTGGCTACACCTTC. This encodes CASREWGNGQGGGYTF.

This chain joins TRBV5-1 and TRBJ1-1, with TRBD1 as a possible D gene (6 bases). The germline CDR1 and CDR2 sequences are SGHRS and YFSETQ. The CDR3 spans 16 residues. V dropped 3 bases and J dropped 0 bases, with 15 bases sitting between them. The CDR3 coding sequence is TGCGCCAGCAGCTCGCGAACGACAGGAATGAACACTGAAGCTTTCTTT. Protein product: CASSSRTTGMNTEAFF.